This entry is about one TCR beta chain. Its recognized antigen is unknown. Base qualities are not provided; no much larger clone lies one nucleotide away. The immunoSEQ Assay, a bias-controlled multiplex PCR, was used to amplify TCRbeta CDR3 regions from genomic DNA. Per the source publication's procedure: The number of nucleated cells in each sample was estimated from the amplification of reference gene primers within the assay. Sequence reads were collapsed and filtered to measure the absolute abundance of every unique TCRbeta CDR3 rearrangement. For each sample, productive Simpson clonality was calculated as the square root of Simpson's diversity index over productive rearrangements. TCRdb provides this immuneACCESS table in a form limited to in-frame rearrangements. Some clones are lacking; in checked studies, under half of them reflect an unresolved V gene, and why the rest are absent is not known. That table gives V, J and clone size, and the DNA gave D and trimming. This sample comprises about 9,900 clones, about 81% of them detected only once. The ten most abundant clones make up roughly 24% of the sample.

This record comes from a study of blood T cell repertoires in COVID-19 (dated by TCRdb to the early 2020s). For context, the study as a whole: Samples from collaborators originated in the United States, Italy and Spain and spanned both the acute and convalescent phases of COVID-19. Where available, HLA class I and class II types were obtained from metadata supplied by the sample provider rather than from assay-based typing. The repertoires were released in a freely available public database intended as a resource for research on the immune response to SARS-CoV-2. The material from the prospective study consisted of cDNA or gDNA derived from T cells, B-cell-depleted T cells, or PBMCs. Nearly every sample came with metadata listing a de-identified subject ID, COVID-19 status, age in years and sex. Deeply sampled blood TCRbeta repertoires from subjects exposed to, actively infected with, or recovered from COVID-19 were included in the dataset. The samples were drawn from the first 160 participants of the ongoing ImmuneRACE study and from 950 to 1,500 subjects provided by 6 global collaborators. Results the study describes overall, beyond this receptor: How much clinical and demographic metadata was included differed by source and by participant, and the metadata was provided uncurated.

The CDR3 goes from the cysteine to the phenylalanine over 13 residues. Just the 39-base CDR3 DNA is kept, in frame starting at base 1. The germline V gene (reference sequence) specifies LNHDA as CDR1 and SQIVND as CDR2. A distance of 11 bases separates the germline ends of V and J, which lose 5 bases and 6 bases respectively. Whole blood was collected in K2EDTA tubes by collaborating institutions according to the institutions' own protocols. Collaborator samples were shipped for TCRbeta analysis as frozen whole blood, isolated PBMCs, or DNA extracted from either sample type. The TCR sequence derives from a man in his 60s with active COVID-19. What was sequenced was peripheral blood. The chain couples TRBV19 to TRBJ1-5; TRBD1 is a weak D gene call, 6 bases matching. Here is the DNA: TGTGCCAGTAGTGGAAAACAGGGTCAGCCCCAGCATTTT. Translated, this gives CASSGKQGQPQHF.